This note documents a single T cell receptor beta chain sequence. TCRdb reprocessed the 5' RACE reads via MiXCR and lists one record per CDR3 protein. The sample contains 300,000 or so distinct CDR3 sequences, roughly 4.3% of which appear only once. The record originates from a study of T cells after yellow fever vaccination. Study-wide background: Low-cell-number fractions underwent preparation using SMART-Seq v4 Ultra Low Input.

The CDR3 extends over 16 amino acids. V was clipped by 5 bases and J by 0 bases, with 14 bases between them. Germline CDR1 reads ENHRY; CDR2 reads SYGVKD. The clonotype comes from a man in his late teens or twenties who received the YFV17D yellow fever vaccine. V and J are TRBV10-3 and TRBJ1-3; no reliable D call. This sample comprised PBMCs, obtained 5 days after the yellow fever booster vaccination. For the CDR3, the DNA is TGTGCCATCAGTCGGGGAGACCCAAGCTCTGGAAACACCATATATTTT. Its translation is CAISRGDPSSGNTIYF.